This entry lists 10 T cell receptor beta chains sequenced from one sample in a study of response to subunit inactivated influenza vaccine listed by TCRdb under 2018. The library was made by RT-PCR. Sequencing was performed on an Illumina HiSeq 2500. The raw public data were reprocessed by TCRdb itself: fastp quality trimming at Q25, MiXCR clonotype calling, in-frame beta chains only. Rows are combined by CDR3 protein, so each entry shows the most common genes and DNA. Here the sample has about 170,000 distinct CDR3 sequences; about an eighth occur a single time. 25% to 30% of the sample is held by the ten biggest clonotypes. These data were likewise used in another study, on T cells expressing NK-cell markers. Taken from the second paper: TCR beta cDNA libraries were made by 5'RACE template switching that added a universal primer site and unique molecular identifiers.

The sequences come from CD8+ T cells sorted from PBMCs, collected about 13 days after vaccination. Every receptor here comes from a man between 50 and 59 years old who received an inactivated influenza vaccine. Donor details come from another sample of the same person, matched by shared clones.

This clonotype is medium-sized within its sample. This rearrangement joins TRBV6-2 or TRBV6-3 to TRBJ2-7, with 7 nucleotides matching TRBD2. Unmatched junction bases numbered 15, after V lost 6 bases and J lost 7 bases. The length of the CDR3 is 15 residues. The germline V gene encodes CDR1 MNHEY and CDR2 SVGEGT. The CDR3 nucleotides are TGTGCCAGCAGCCGGAGCGGGGAGAGTACGGTGGAGCAGTACTTC. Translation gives CASSRSGESTVEQYF.

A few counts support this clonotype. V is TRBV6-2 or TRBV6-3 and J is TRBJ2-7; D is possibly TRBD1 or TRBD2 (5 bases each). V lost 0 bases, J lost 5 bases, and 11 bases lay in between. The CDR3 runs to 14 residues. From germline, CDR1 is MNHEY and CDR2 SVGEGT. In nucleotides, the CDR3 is TGTGCCAGCAGTTACTCGGGGGATTTCCACGAGCAGTACTTC. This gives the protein CASSYSGDFHEQYF.

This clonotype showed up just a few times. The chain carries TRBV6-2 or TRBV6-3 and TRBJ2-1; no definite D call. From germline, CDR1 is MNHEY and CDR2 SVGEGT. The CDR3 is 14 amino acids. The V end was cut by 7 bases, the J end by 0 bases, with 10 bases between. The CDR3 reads CASKHPNSYNEQFF. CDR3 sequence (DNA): TGTGCCAGCAAACACCCCAACTCCTACAATGAGCAGTTCTTC.

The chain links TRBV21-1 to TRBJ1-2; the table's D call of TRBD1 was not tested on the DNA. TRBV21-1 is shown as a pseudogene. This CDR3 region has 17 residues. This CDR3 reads CASSKGPLNGANYGYTF. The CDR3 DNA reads TGTGCCAGCAGCAAAGGACCCCTGAACGGGGCTAACTATGGCTACACCTTC.

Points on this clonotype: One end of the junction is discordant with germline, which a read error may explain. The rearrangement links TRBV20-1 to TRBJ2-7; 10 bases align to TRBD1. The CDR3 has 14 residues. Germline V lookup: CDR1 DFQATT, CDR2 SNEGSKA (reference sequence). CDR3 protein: CSAGDRGRDYEQYF. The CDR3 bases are TGCAGTGCTGGAGACAGGGGGCGAGACTACGAGCAGTACTTC.

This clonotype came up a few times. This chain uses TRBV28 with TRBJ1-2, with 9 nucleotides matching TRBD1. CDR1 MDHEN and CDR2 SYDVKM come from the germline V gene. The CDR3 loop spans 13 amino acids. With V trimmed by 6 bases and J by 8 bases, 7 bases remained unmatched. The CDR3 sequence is CASSLDRGNGYTF. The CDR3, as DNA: TGTGCCAGCAGCCTGGACAGGGGAAACGGCTACACCTTC.

CDR3 sequence (DNA): TGTGCCAGCAGGGCGGGGGGGCTCAATGAGCAGTTCTTC. It is translated as CASRAGGLNEQFF. V is TRBV7-9 and J is TRBJ2-1; 9 bases line up with TRBD2. The CDR3 has 13 residues. Losses at the gene ends were 6 bases for V and 6 bases for J; bases not matched to a gene: 3. In germline, CDR1 is SEHNR, CDR2 FQNEAQ (reference sequence).

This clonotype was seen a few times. This CDR3 is CATSDTELVHNEQFF. In DNA, the CDR3 is TGTGCCACCAGTGATACCGAACTAGTGCACAATGAGCAGTTCTTC. The chain has TRBV24-1 and TRBJ2-1; D is perhaps TRBD2 (5 bases). Germline CDR1 KGHDR, CDR2 SFDVKD. The V end was cut by 3 bases, the J end by 5 bases, with 13 bases between. The CDR3 length is 15 residues.

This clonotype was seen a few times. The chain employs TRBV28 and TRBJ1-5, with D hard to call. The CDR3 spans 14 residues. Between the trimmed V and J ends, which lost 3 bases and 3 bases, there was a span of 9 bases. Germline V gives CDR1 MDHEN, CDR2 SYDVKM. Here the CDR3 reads CASSFSAHNQPQHF. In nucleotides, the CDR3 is TGTGCCAGCAGTTTCTCAGCGCACAATCAGCCCCAGCATTTT. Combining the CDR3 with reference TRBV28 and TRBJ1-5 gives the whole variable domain DVKVTQSSRYLVKRTGEKVFLECVQDMDHENMFWYRQDPGLGLRLIYFSYDVKMKEKGDIPEGYSVSREKKERFSLILESASTNQTSMYLCASSFSAHNQPQHFGDGTRLSIL.

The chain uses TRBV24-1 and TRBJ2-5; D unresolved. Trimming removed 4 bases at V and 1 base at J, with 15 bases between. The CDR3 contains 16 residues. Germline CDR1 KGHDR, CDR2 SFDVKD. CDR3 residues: CATSDVSYGPQETQYF. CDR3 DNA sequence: TGTGCCACCAGTGACGTCAGCTATGGGCCCCAAGAGACCCAGTACTTC.